This TCR beta chain originates from a study of T cell repertoires in cytomegalovirus infection. Turning to the study itself: Recently identified HLA-C-restricted CMV epitopes were among the peptides used. Both CMV infection and a matching HLA type were indicated by public TCR beta signatures.

General study points: Identification of carriers of CMV plus the relevant HLA was performed using cumulative public TCR beta family frequency. There were HLA-C-restricted CMV-specific TCR beta clonotypes dominating the ex vivo response.

Via MiXCR, TCRdb re-called the reads, giving one row per CDR3 protein. This sample has 250,000 to 400,000 distinct CDR3 sequences; roughly 25% occur once, and the top ten carry roughly 15%. The table lists this clonotype with a few counts. No antigen is known for it. This CDR3 contains 17 residues. Trimming left V 1 base short and J 3 bases short, with 18 bases between. Germline V gene data show CDR1 as SEHNR and CDR2 as FQNEAQ (reference sequence). The clonotype originates from a human donor in good health (CMV status not recorded). Some clones in this sample may be carry-over from other donors' samples. The sequenced sample was cultured PBMCs, obtained from culture after CMV antigen stimulation. The chain combines TRBV7-9 with TRBJ1-1; D call uncertain. The CDR3 sequence: CASSLVGGPFDHTEAFF. In nucleotides, the CDR3 is TGTGCCAGCAGCTTAGTCGGAGGACCGTTCGATCACACTGAAGCTTTCTTT.